This record looks at one T cell receptor (beta chain) sequence and its context. This clonotype was detected a few times. Its antigen remains unidentified. One base away there is no much larger clone; base qualities are not given. These data originate in a study of blood T cells in healthy people across ages (dated by TCRdb to the mid-2010s). In the study overall: In model experiments, roughly one uniquely barcoded TCR beta cDNA molecule per two T cells was captured by template switching. Age-related changes in TCR beta repertoire diversity were measured in the study by deep sequencing normalized with unique cDNA molecular identifiers. The donors were divided into four age groups: young (average around 16 years), middle-aged (approximately 42), aged (approximately 62) and long-lived (about 90). To avoid experimental bias, donors of different ages were spread randomly across the sequencing lanes. For two donors (one aged 18 to 30 and one aged 80 or older), the study analyzed two additional independent replicas of 1 million unique cDNA reads from the same blood draw.

Beyond this particular receptor, the publication reports: Estimates of total diversity based on one million sequenced T cells were considered lower bounds and underestimates. Compared with the aged group, the long-lived group had more naive CD4+ T cells, fewer expanded clones and increased TCR diversity, a pattern suggesting age selection. Because donor CMV infection status was unknown, age-related changes in expanded clonotypes were potentially confounded. There was a strong correlation between observed TCR beta diversity and the percentage of naive T cells measured by flow cytometry. Bulk unsorted PBMC profiling prevented conclusive comparison of naive and antigen-experienced compartments. Observed TCR beta diversity per million T cells fell roughly linearly with age, and a significant reduction was already apparent by age around 40.

Looking up the germline V gene yields CDR1 SNHLY and CDR2 FYNNEI. CDR3 length: 12 amino acids, cysteine to phenylalanine. Solely the CDR3 DNA is kept, with 36 bases framed from the first base. Systemically healthy Caucasian individuals from Russia, over 30 in total and aged about 6 to 100 years, were included as donors. Each donor gave ten milliliters of peripheral blood, drawn into EDTA-treated Vacutainer tubes. Ficoll-Paque density-gradient centrifugation was used to isolate PBMCs, with at least 7 million per sample. Trizol reagent was used to extract total RNA from the PBMCs, yielding at least 5.5 micrograms per sample. For every donor, an aliquot of PBMCs went through flow cytometry to measure the percentages of naive CD45RAhigh/CD27high T cells. Libraries were built with 5' RACE. For sequencing, an Illumina HiSeq 2500 was employed. A second 7 to 11 cycle PCR used a sample-barcoded 5' primer and a J-beta primer mix. A unique molecular identifier was introduced onto each TCR beta cDNA molecule by a template-switch 5' adaptor carrying 12 random nucleotides. At least 2.5 million CDR3-containing paired-end reads were obtained from each sample. The Mint cDNA synthesis kit, primed by a TRBC-specific oligonucleotide, was used to synthesize first-strand cDNA from all RNA. After uracil-DNA glycosylase treatment, a first 18-cycle PCR used universal primers M1SS and BC2_uni_R on all cDNA. Regarding the original processing steps: Normalization of each sample was performed by random selection of 1 million high-quality reads, each carrying a distinct molecular identifier. Instead of being binned into consensus sequences, reads that shared molecular identifiers were thrown out. MiTCR, with a Q25 quality threshold and the strictest error-elimination algorithm, was used for CDR3 identification, clonotype clustering and error correction. A nonparametric unseen species model with Euler transformation was used to estimate a lower bound on total TCR beta diversity. The public reads were reprocessed in TCRdb via fastp at Q25 and MiXCR, keeping in-frame beta chains. Rows are combined by CDR3 protein, so each entry shows the most common genes and DNA. TCRdb, rather than the study authors, made the V and J calls. This sample gives around 1,500,000 distinct CDR3 sequences in total; under 30% of them show up just once. 7.7% of the sample is taken by the ten largest.

Recombination linked TRBV2 to TRBJ2-5; no D gene is confidently identified. The TCR sequence derives from a young woman in good health. Sequenced material: blood. This receptor has the CDR3 CAHTLYQETQYF. The DNA reads as follows: TGTGCTCACACCCTATACCAAGAGACCCAGTACTTC.